A single sample is the source of the 17 T cell receptor beta chains below, sequenced in a study of human T cells and chemical hapten exposure. Regarding time point: patch test 2, 6 weeks after DPC sensitization. Treatment of the sample: therapeutic diphenylcyclopropenone sensitization with weekly scalp DPC. TCRdb reanalysed the RACE reads using MiXCR and keeps one entry per CDR3 protein. Of hundreds of thousands of distinct CDR3 sequences listed, under 6.5% are singletons. The source material was whole blood, sampled in connection with sensitization to the hapten diphenylcyclopropenone (DPC). The source is a woman aged 18-29 years with alopecia areata. Some clones in this sample may be carry-over from other donors' samples.

This clonotype turned up a few times. This CDR3 is CASSPQGGIQYF. In DNA form, the CDR3 reads TGTGCCAGCAGCCCGCAAGGAGGCATTCAGTACTTC. The chain has TRBV7-9 and TRBJ2-4; a weak D match, TRBD2 (5 bases). In germline, CDR1 is SEHNR, CDR2 FQNEAQ (reference sequence). V was trimmed by 5 bases and J by 9 bases, leaving 11 bases between them. The CDR3 is made up of 12 amino acids.

This clonotype was picked up a small number of times. This rearrangement joins TRBV7-2 to TRBJ2-2; 7 bases fit TRBD1. Germline loops: CDR1 SGHTA, CDR2 FQGNSA. The junction had 0 bases not matched to a gene; V was cut back by 1 base and J by 4 bases. This CDR3 spans 14 amino acids. CDR3 nucleotide sequence: TGTGCCAGCAGCTTAGACAGGGGCACCGGGGAGCTGTTTTTT. This codes for CASSLDRGTGELFF.

This clonotype was seen a few times. The genes are TRBV20-1 and TRBJ2-1, with 13 bases fitting TRBD2. This CDR3 region has 18 residues. The ends lost 7 bases at V and 9 bases at J; junction bases unmatched: 21. CDR1 is DFQATT, CDR2 SNEGSKA, per germline (reference sequence). The CDR3, as DNA: TGCAGTGTTCCCGGGGACAGGGGAACTAGCGGGGGGGTCTCTGAGCAGTTCTTC. Its protein is CSVPGDRGTSGGVSEQFF.

At least ten counts were recorded for this clonotype. The gene calls are TRBV21-1 and TRBJ2-4. TRBV21-1 is described as a pseudogene. The CDR3 spans 15 residues. In nucleotides, the CDR3 is TGTGCCAGCAGCGAAAGGGAAATAGGCAAAAACATTCAGTACTTC. This sequence encodes CASSEREIGKNIQYF.

This chain links TRBV5-1 with TRBJ1-1, with TRBD1 identical over 10 bases. CDR1 and CDR2 from the germline V gene are SGHRS and YFSETQ. This CDR3 region has 16 residues. J gave up 0 bases and V 5 bases, and 7 bases lay outside the gene matches. The CDR3 sequence: CASRRLTGGLNTEAFF. DNA of the CDR3: TGCGCCAGCAGAAGGCTGACAGGGGGCTTGAACACTGAAGCTTTCTTT.

V usage is TRBV10-3 and J usage is TRBJ2-3, with D unresolved. CDR1 is ENHRY and CDR2 is SYGVKD in the germline V gene. Trimming took off 4 bases at V and 6 bases at J, with 14 bases between the two ends. The CDR3 runs to 14 residues. The CDR3 bases are TGTGCCATCAGTGCCCTTGGCCCATCCGATACGCAGTATTTT. Translated: CAISALGPSDTQYF.

This chain joins TRBV7-2 and TRBJ2-5; D remains ambiguous. Germline V lookup: CDR1 SGHTA, CDR2 FQGNSA. CDR3 length equals 14 residues. V was cut by 1 base and J by 2 bases, with 8 bases left in between. CDR3 DNA sequence: TGTGCCAGCAGCTTAGTGCCCGTACAAGAGACCCAGTACTTC. Translated: CASSLVPVQETQYF.

The sample holds a few counts of this clonotype. The chain carries TRBV23-1 and TRBJ1-5, with a tentative D call TRBD1 (6 bases). TRBV23-1 is flagged as an ORF with uncertain function. Trimming cost V 3 bases and J 5 bases, with 8 bases left between them. The CDR3 sequence is 13 residues long. The CDR3 nucleotides read TGCGCCAGCAGTCAGGGGGCACATCAGCCCCAGCATTTT. Its protein is CASSQGAHQPQHF.

This clonotype was recorded a few times. This chain links TRBV6-2 or TRBV6-3 with TRBJ1-2, with D possibly being TRBD1 (6 bases). The V and J ends lost 5 bases and 6 bases respectively, with 13 bases between them. Germline CDR1 and CDR2: MNHEY and SVGEGT. CDR3 length equals 13 residues. CDR3 sequence reads: CASSRGGTNGYTF. The CDR3 DNA is TGTGCCAGCAGTCGAGGGGGAACGAATGGCTACACCTTC.

At least ten counts were recorded for this clonotype. The rearrangement joins TRBV6-5 to TRBJ1-4; D is ambiguous. V gave up 2 bases and J gave up 5 bases, with 6 bases separating them. Germline V gene sequence: CDR1 MNHEY, CDR2 SVGAGI. The CDR3 contains 13 residues. For the CDR3, the DNA is TGTGCCAGCAGTTACCGGGGAAATGAAAAACTGTTTTTT. Protein: CASSYRGNEKLFF.

This clonotype was seen at least ten times. The V gene is TRBV6-5, the J gene TRBJ1-1, with D perhaps TRBD1 (5 bases). There are 19 residues in the CDR3. The germline CDR1 and CDR2 sequences are MNHEY and SVGAGI. The germline V and J ends were trimmed by 1 base and 2 bases, with 23 bases remaining between them. Written as DNA, the CDR3 is TGTGCCAGCAGTTACTACCCCTTTCGGCAGGGACGGTTAAACACTGAAGCTTTCTTT. It codes for CASSYYPFRQGRLNTEAFF.

This clonotype showed up just a few times. V and J are TRBV5-1 and TRBJ1-1, with D possibly TRBD1 on 6 matching bases. The CDR3 has 20 amino acids. The V end was cut by 4 bases, the J end by 0 bases, with 28 bases between. Germline CDR1 is SGHRS and CDR2 is YFSETQ. Written as DNA, the CDR3 is TGCGCCAGCAGCCAATCCGGACCTTGGAGCCCAAGACAGGTGAACACTGAAGCTTTCTTT. Its protein product is CASSQSGPWSPRQVNTEAFF.

In this sample, this clonotype turned up a few times. The J gene is TRBJ2-2, the V gene TRBV5-1; D uncertain. V lost 4 bases and J lost 2, with 9 bases in between. Germline CDR1 reads SGHRS; CDR2 reads YFSETQ. The CDR3 extends over 14 amino acids. In DNA form, the CDR3 reads TGCGCCAGCAGCCTTGACGTAAACACCGGGGAGCTGTTTTTT. Translation gives CASSLDVNTGELFF.

This clonotype was found many times. The chain carries TRBV7-2 and TRBJ2-7, with 8 bases aligning to TRBD2. The CDR3 is made up of 15 amino acids. The trim removed 1 base at V and 7 bases at J, leaving 9 bases unmatched. Germline CDR1 and CDR2: SGHTA and FQGNSA. CDR3 protein: CASSLDGGVAIEQYF. CDR3 nucleotide sequence: TGTGCCAGCAGCTTAGACGGGGGGGTTGCTATTGAGCAGTACTTC.

This clonotype was picked up many times. The chain links TRBV9 to TRBJ2-3; no clear D. The CDR3 has 15 residues. Trimming shortened V by 1 base and J by 0 bases, and 9 bases separated the two germline ends. From germline, CDR1 is SGDLS and CDR2 YYNGEE. The CDR3 sequence: CASSVLRASTDTQYF. The CDR3 nucleotides read TGTGCCAGCAGCGTATTAAGAGCGAGCACAGATACGCAGTATTTT.

This clonotype was picked up many times. The J gene is TRBJ1-1, the V gene TRBV6-6, with D hard to call. The CDR3 is 14 amino acids. CDR1 MNHNY and CDR2 SVGAGI come from the germline V gene (reference sequence). V was trimmed by 6 bases and J by 8 bases, leaving 19 bases between them. CDR3 coding DNA: TGTGCCAGCAGCGAAGGAGAAGGGAGCTCCGAAGCTTTCTTT. Residues: CASSEGEGSSEAFF.

This clonotype was picked up a small number of times. This chain uses TRBV6-2 or TRBV6-3 with TRBJ1-5, with D uncertain. Germline V CDR1 and CDR2: MNHEY, SVGEGT. The CDR3 runs 15 residues. Trimming took off 6 bases at V and 4 bases at J, with 16 bases between the two ends. This chain's CDR3 is CASSPSFGANQPQHF. DNA of the CDR3: TGTGCCAGCAGCCCCAGTTTCGGCGCAAATCAGCCCCAGCATTTT.